Given below is one TCR beta chain in context. What it binds is unknown. These data are taken from a study of shared clonotypes between healthy human individuals. Findings of the study overall: Some clonotypes were shared by all four sorted-subset donors, while others were not shared. The non-shared ones had lower generation probabilities than the shared ones.

V lost 5 bases and J lost 0; bases outside the gene matches: 3. The V gene's germline CDR1 is SGHTA and CDR2 FQGTGA. The CDR3 consists of 14 residues. Each subset's genomic DNA was split evenly across several immunoSEQ plates. In the authors' workflow: Junction-only sequences without quality scores came from ImmunoSEQ, so filtering differed. Clones were sequenced by immunoSEQ multiplex PCR, and TCRdb holds only the in-frame ones, with some missing. D and trimming come from the DNA, and the V and J calls and clone size come from that table. The sample contains 1.6 million or so clones, approximately 96% of which appear only once.

This chain joins TRBV7-3 and TRBJ1-1, with 7 bases lining up with TRBD1. Source material: naive CD4+ T cells sorted from blood. Subset specified: CD45RA+ positively selected. The clonotype originates from a young man in good health. CDR3 amino acids: CASSRDSMNTEAFF. For the CDR3, the DNA is TGTGCCAGCAGCCGGGACAGCATGAACACTGAAGCTTTCTTT. The whole variable domain, filled in from reference TRBV7-3 and TRBJ1-1, reads GAGVSQTPSNKVTEKGKYVELRCDPISGHTALYWYRQSLGQGPEFLIYFQGTGAADDSGLPNDRFFAVRPEGSVSTLKIQRTERGDSAVYLCASSRDSMNTEAFFGQGTRLTVV.